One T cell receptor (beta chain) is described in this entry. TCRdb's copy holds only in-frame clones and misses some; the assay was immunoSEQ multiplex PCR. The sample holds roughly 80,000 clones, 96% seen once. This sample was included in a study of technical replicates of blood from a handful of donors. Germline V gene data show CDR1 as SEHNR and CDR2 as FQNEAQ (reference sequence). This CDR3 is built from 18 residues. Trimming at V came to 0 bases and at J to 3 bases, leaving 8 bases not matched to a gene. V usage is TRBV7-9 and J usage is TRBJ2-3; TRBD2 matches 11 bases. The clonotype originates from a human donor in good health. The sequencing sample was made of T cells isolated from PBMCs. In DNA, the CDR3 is TGTGCCAGCAGCTTAGCGCTGGGGCTAGCGGGAGGAACAGATACGCAGTATTTT. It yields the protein CASSLALGLAGGTDTQYF.